This entry describes one TCR beta chain. The target antigen is unknown. Profiled with immunoSEQ multiplex PCR; TCRdb holds only in-frame clones, not every one. Of 45,000 to 65,000 clones listed, 65% to 80% are singletons. The time point was: baseline pretreatment blood. The treatment was: 15 Gy SBRT to primary tumor, nephrectomy 4 weeks later. Serial blood draws occurred at baseline and 2 and 4 weeks post-SBRT. The tumor was a clear cell renal cell carcinoma. This sample was included in a study of radiation and T cells in renal cell carcinoma. Looking at the study overall: Nephrectomy followed 15 Gy stereotactic body radiation by 4 weeks. Study-wide findings and caveats: Pretreatment tumor biopsies were lacking, so baseline clonotypes are unknown.

The CDR3 has 15 residues. Germline-derived CDR1 and CDR2 are SGHRS and YFSETQ. Trimming at V came to 7 bases and at J to 0 bases, leaving 4 bases not matched to a gene. The sequences come from blood, collected from a patient whose treatment included radiotherapy and nephrectomy. The TCR originated in a man aged 55 to 70 with renal cell carcinoma. The chain uses TRBV5-1 and TRBJ2-6; 7 bases are shared with TRBD1. The DNA for the CDR3 is TGCGCCAGCGGTGACAGGGCCTCTGGGGCCAACGTCCTGACTTTC. This codes for CASGDRASGANVLTF.